The 26 T cell receptor beta chains below were found in one sample sequenced in a study of early stage breast cancer tumors. Data came from immunoSEQ multiplex PCR; TCRdb stores just in-frame clones and leaves some out. The sample lists around 40,000 clones; 74% were seen once. Sequencing input: blood. The origin of the receptors is a person aged 55-75 years with breast cancer.

V and J are TRBV7-8 and TRBJ2-7; perhaps TRBD2 as D (5 bases). The germline V gene has CDR1 SGHVS and CDR2 FQNEAQ. The CDR3 totals 14 residues. The V gene lost 2 bases and the J gene lost 3 bases, with 11 bases spanning the gap. The CDR3 DNA is TGTGCCAGCAGCTTAAATTCAGGAGGCTACGAGCAGTACTTC. Its protein product is CASSLNSGGYEQYF.

The gene calls are TRBV7-3 and TRBJ2-2, with 10 bases fitting TRBD1. This CDR3 contains 15 residues. Germline CDR1 and CDR2: SGHTA and FQGTGA. Trimming cost V 5 bases and J 3 bases; bases outside gene matches: 3. CDR3 coding DNA: TGTGCCAGCAGCCGGGACAGGGGATACACCGGGGAGCTGTTTTTT. Translating it yields CASSRDRGYTGELFF.

V is TRBV18 and J is TRBJ2-6; D is ambiguous. The CDR3 has 16 amino acids. Germline CDR1 is KGHSH and CDR2 is LQKENI. Trimming took off 3 bases at V and 0 bases at J, with 9 bases between the two ends. CDR3 coding DNA: TGTGCCAGCTCACCGGTGCCGGCCTCTGGGGCCAACGTCCTGACTTTC. Its translation: CASSPVPASGANVLTF.

This clone was found once. V gene TRBV18 combines with J gene TRBJ1-5; possible D gene TRBD1, 6 bases. This CDR3 has 15 residues. Trimming removed 3 bases from V and 3 bases from J, with 12 bases in between. Germline V gene data show CDR1 as KGHSH and CDR2 as LQKENI. The CDR3 here is CASSPGRGLNQPQHF. CDR3 DNA sequence: TGTGCCAGCTCACCGGGCAGGGGACTCAATCAGCCCCAGCATTTT. The variable domain in full, with the rest retrieved from reference TRBV18 and TRBJ1-5, is NAGVMQNPRHLVRRRGQEARLRCSPMKGHSHVYWYRQLPEEGLKFMVYLQKENIIDESGMPKERFSAEFPKEGPSILRIQQVVRGDSAAYFCASSPGRGLNQPQHFGDGTRLSIL.

The table lists this clone with a count of one. CDR3 nucleotide sequence: TGTGCCAGCAGCAAAATTCGGGAACAGAACTACGAGCAGTACTTC. Translating it yields CASSKIREQNYEQYF. V gene TRBV21-1 combines with J gene TRBJ2-7; no DNA check was done on the table's D call, TRBD2. TRBV21-1 is assigned pseudogene status. The CDR3 is 15 residues long.

This sequence joins TRBV6-5 and TRBJ2-7; D is possibly TRBD1 (6 bases). Germline V gene data show CDR1 as MNHEY and CDR2 as SVGAGI. This CDR3 comprises 16 residues. V shed 2 bases and J shed 4 bases, with 18 bases lying between them. CDR3 DNA: TGTGCCAGCAGTTACAACCGGGACACTCATAGGTACGAGCAGTACTTC. Its protein product is CASSYNRDTHRYEQYF.

This clone appeared a few times. The chain uses TRBV29-1 and TRBJ2-3, with 12 positions matching TRBD2. Germline V CDR1 and CDR2: SQVTM, ANQGSEA. Losses at the gene ends were 2 bases for V and 7 bases for J; bases not matched to a gene: 4. This CDR3 is 14 amino acids long. CDR3: CSVELAGGPYTQYF. In DNA, the CDR3 is TGCAGCGTTGAACTAGCGGGAGGGCCGTATACGCAGTATTTT.

This clone was observed once. This chain links TRBV28 with TRBJ2-5; D could derive from TRBD1 or TRBD2 (6 bases each). The CDR3 runs to 18 residues. Germline values: CDR1 MDHEN, CDR2 SYDVKM. Trimming stripped 6 bases from V and 4 bases from J, with 27 bases between. The CDR3 region is CASRPIEVRRWGAETQYF. The CDR3 bases are TGTGCCAGCAGGCCCATTGAAGTCCGGCGGTGGGGGGCAGAGACCCAGTACTTC. Looking up the rest from reference TRBV28 and TRBJ2-5 gives the full variable domain: DVKVTQSSRYLVKRTGEKVFLECVQDMDHENMFWYRQDPGLGLRLIYFSYDVKMKEKGDIPEGYSVSREKKERFSLILESASTNQTSMYLCASRPIEVRRWGAETQYFGPGTRLLVL.

As DNA, the CDR3 is TGTGCCAGCAGCTTGGGAGGCGGAGCCTTGAAAGAGACCCAGTACTTC. Translation gives CASSLGGGALKETQYF. The genes are TRBV5-4 and TRBJ2-5; D remains ambiguous. Per germline, CDR1 SGHNT and CDR2 YYREEE (reference sequence). V gave up 0 bases and J gave up 3 bases, with 15 bases separating them. The CDR3 has 16 amino acids.

V gene TRBV6-5 combines with J gene TRBJ1-1; weak D call: TRBD1 (5 bases). This CDR3 has 13 amino acids. Germline V lookup: CDR1 MNHEY, CDR2 SVGAGI. Trimming stripped 2 bases from V and 6 bases from J, with 10 bases between. The CDR3 nucleotides read TGTGCCAGCAGTTACACAGGAGACCCTGAAGCTTTCTTT. Encoded protein: CASSYTGDPEAFF.

This chain links TRBV5-4 with TRBJ1-5; D unresolved. Germline assignment: CDR1 SGHNT and CDR2 YYREEE (reference sequence). Trimming stripped 4 bases from V and 7 bases from J, with 12 bases between. The CDR3 consists of 13 residues. CDR3 nucleotide sequence: TGTGCCAGCAGCCCCCGCCCCAACCAGCCCCAGCATTTT. It encodes CASSPRPNQPQHF.

The V call is TRBV4-2, the J call TRBJ1-3, with 12 bases matching TRBD1. There are 18 residues in the CDR3. V gave up 0 bases and J gave up 7 bases; unmatched junction bases: 10. The V gene's germline CDR1 is LGHNA and CDR2 YNFKEQ. CDR3 amino acids: CASSQDRGTGGMLNTIYF. DNA for the CDR3: TGTGCCAGCAGCCAAGATAGGGGGACAGGGGGCATGCTGAACACCATATATTTT.

This clone was seen a few times. This chain links TRBV7-2 with TRBJ2-3; D unresolved. Trimming pared 1 base from V and 4 bases from J, leaving 9 bases between. This CDR3 is built from 14 residues. Germline V gene data show CDR1 as SGHTA and CDR2 as FQGNSA. As DNA, the CDR3 is TGTGCCAGCAGCTTAGTTGGGGTGGCAGATACGCAGTATTTT. It specifies CASSLVGVADTQYF.

The chain recombines TRBV6-5 with TRBJ1-2; D call uncertain. CDR1 is MNHEY, CDR2 SVGAGI, per germline. The CDR3 has 14 amino acids. V was shortened by 8 bases and J by 4 bases, with 17 bases between the two germline ends. As DNA, the CDR3 is TGTGCCAGCTCCCCCTCCGGGATCCTCTATGGCTACACCTTC. The encoded protein is CASSPSGILYGYTF.

V usage is TRBV28 and J usage is TRBJ2-7; no clear D gene. Trimming shortened V by 4 bases and J by 0 bases, and 16 bases separated the two germline ends. CDR1 MDHEN and CDR2 SYDVKM come from the germline V gene. This CDR3 has 16 amino acids. CDR3 loop: CASSSIPFVGSYEQYF. The CDR3 DNA reads TGTGCCAGCAGTTCCATACCCTTCGTCGGCTCCTACGAGCAGTACTTC.

The V gene is TRBV21-1, the J gene TRBJ1-5. TRBV21-1 is assigned pseudogene status. This CDR3 comprises 17 residues. Here the CDR3 DNA reads TGTGCCAGCAGCAAAGACCGGCGGCCGAGGGGCAATCAGCCCCAGCATTTT. This gives the protein CASSKDRRPRGNQPQHF.

V and J are TRBV7-2 and TRBJ2-5; 11 bases agree with TRBD2. This CDR3 spans 14 amino acids. Germline CDR1 is SGHTA and CDR2 is FQGNSA. Losses at the gene ends were 6 bases for V and 3 bases for J; bases not matched to a gene: 3. The CDR3 loop is CASSRLAGKETQYF. As DNA, the CDR3 is TGTGCCAGCAGTCGACTAGCGGGAAAAGAGACCCAGTACTTC.

The V call is TRBV29-1, the J call TRBJ1-2; TRBD1 might be the D (5 bases). The germline gives CDR1 SQVTM, CDR2 ANQGSEA. This CDR3 spans 12 amino acids. Trimming removed 7 bases at V and 8 bases at J, with 17 bases between. The CDR3 protein is CSGGLPLGGYTF. CDR3 DNA: TGCAGCGGGGGACTCCCGCTCGGGGGCTACACCTTC.

The rearrangement uses TRBV27 and TRBJ2-7, with 11 bases fitting TRBD1. Trimming took 3 bases from V and 2 from J; bases not matched to a gene: 3. The length of the CDR3 is 15 residues. Germline assignment: CDR1 MNHEY and CDR2 SMNVEV (reference sequence). DNA of the CDR3: TGTGCCAGCAGTTTGGACAGGGGGCGCCCCTACGAGCAGTACTTC. Protein sequence: CASSLDRGRPYEQYF.

The genes are TRBV6-1 and TRBJ1-1; no reliable D call. Germline V gene sequence: CDR1 MNHNS, CDR2 SASEGT. Trimming left V 10 bases short and J 0 bases short, with 12 bases between. The CDR3 is 13 residues long. The CDR3 region has the DNA TGTGCCACCGGATCTCGGATGAACACTGAAGCTTTCTTT. It specifies CATGSRMNTEAFF.

J is TRBJ1-1 and V is TRBV6-1, with unresolved D. Per germline, CDR1 MNHNS and CDR2 SASEGT. V was trimmed by 6 bases and J by 8 bases, leaving 10 bases between them. This CDR3 is 11 amino acids long. In DNA form, the CDR3 reads TGTGCCAGCAGAGATTATGAAGAAGCTTTCTTT. This sequence encodes CASRDYEEAFF.

The J gene is TRBJ2-7, the V gene TRBV4-1; either TRBD1 or TRBD2 may fit D (5 bases each). This CDR3 has 14 residues. The germline V and J ends were trimmed by 1 base and 4 bases, with 11 bases remaining between them. The germline V gene encodes CDR1 MGHRA and CDR2 YSYEKL. CDR3 sequence: CASSQGRGTYEQYF. CDR3 sequence (DNA): TGCGCCAGCAGCCAAGGAAGAGGGACGTACGAGCAGTACTTC.

This clone came up a few times. The chain employs TRBV18 and TRBJ1-1, with D perhaps TRBD1 (6 bases). Germline V CDR1 and CDR2: KGHSH, LQKENI. The CDR3 has 14 residues. Trimming stripped 3 bases from V and 1 base from J, with 9 bases between. The CDR3: CASSPDRKNTEAFF. The CDR3 coding sequence is TGTGCCAGCTCACCTGACAGGAAGAACACTGAAGCTTTCTTT.

The V call is TRBV19, the J call TRBJ1-1; D is unclear. Germline V CDR1 and CDR2: LNHDA, SQIVND (reference sequence). V gave up 1 base and J gave up 1 base, with 10 bases separating them. This CDR3 has 15 amino acids. The CDR3 bases are TGTGCCAGTAGTATAGGAGAGCACACGAACACTGAAGCTTTCTTT. Encoded protein: CASSIGEHTNTEAFF.

The chain carries TRBV28 and TRBJ1-1; maybe TRBD1 (5 bases). Per the germline V gene, CDR1 is MDHEN and CDR2 is SYDVKM. The CDR3 has 14 amino acids. The chain's CDR3 is CAARPPGFVTEAFF. The CDR3 nucleotides are TGTGCGGCCCGCCCGCCAGGGTTCGTCACTGAAGCTTTCTTT.

This clone was observed a single time. This chain links TRBV29-1 with TRBJ2-7; D gene uncertain. Between the trimmed V and J ends, which lost 6 bases and 2 bases, there was a span of 14 bases. The CDR3 runs 13 residues. Germline loops: CDR1 SQVTM, CDR2 ANQGSEA. CDR3 sequence (DNA): TGCAGCGTGGAAACGGGCAGGACCTACGAGCAGTACTTC. It specifies CSVETGRTYEQYF.